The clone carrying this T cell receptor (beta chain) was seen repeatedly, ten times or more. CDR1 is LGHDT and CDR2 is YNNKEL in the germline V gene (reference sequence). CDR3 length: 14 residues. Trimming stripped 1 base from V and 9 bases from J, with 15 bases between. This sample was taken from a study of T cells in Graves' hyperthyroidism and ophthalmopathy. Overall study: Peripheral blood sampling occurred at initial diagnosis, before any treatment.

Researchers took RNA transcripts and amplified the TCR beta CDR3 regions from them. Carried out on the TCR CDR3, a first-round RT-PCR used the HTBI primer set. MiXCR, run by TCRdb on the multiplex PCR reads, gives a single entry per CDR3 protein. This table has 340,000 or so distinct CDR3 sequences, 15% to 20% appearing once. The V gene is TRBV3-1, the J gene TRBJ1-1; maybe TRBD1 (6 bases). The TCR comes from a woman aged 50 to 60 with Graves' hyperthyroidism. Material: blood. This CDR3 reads CASSQAGHVNKAFF. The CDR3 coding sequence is TGTGCCAGCAGCCAAGCGGGACACGTGAACAAAGCTTTCTTT. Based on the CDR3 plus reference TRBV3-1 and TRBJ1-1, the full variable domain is DTAVSQTPKYLVTQMGNDKSIKCEQNLGHDTMYWYKQDSKKFLKIMFSYNNKELIINETVPNRFSPKSPDKAHLNLHINSLELGDSAVYFCASSQAGHVNKAFFGQGTRLTVV.